This TCR beta chain was sequenced in a study of T cell responses to AZD1222 COVID-19 vaccine. Here immunoSEQ multiplex PCR was the method, and the copy in TCRdb shows in-frame clones only, minus some. This sample has over 150,000 clones; 90% to 95% occur once, and the top ten carry around 0.98%. Germline CDR1 reads LGHDT; CDR2 reads YNNKEL (reference sequence). The V end was cut by 4 bases, the J end by 7 bases, with 5 bases between. This CDR3 contains 12 residues. The chain couples TRBV3-1 (or the pseudogene TRBV3-2) to TRBJ1-6; no definite D call. The clonotype was recovered from an adult who received the MenACWY meningococcal vaccine as a control. The material sequenced was peripheral blood, taken 28 days after the second dose of the MenACWY control vaccine. For the CDR3, the DNA is TGTGCCAGCAGCCCGCCCAATTCACCCCTCCACTTT. It encodes CASSPPNSPLHF.